Following are 28 T cell receptor beta chains from one sample sequenced in a study of technical replicates of blood from a handful of donors. Profiling relied on immunoSEQ multiplex PCR, and the TCRdb table lists in-frame clones only, not all of them. The sample shows about 62,000 clones, roughly 86% of them seen only once. What was sequenced was PBMCs. The receptors shown here come from a human donor in good health. Some clones in this sample may be carry-over from other donors' samples.

The chain carries TRBV11-2 and TRBJ2-1; D gene unclear. The CDR3 has 12 residues. Per germline, CDR1 SGHAT and CDR2 FQNNGV. The V end lost 1 base, the J end lost 6 bases, and 4 bases lay between the germline ends. This CDR3 reads CASSLVRNEQFF. CDR3 sequence (DNA): TGTGCCAGCAGCTTAGTTCGCAATGAGCAGTTCTTC. Variable domain in full (rest from reference TRBV11-2 and TRBJ2-1): EAGVAQSPRYKIIEKRQSVAFWCNPISGHATLYWYQQILGQGPKLLIQFQNNGVVDDSQLPKDRFSAERLKGVDSTLKIQPAKLEDSAVYLCASSLVRNEQFFGPGTRLTVL.

V and J are TRBV2 and TRBJ2-3, with TRBD2 matching 9 bases. The germline V gene encodes CDR1 SNHLY and CDR2 FYNNEI. CDR3 length equals 15 residues. Trimming took 6 bases from V and 2 from J; bases not matched to a gene: 6. The CDR3 protein is CASSALAGITDTQYF. CDR3 nucleotide sequence: TGTGCCAGCAGCGCTCTAGCGGGAATCACAGATACGCAGTATTTT.

In its sample, this clone was seen once. The V and J genes are TRBV5-6 and TRBJ1-2; D is undetermined. Trimming shortened V by 1 base and J by 9 bases, and 25 bases separated the two germline ends. From germline, CDR1 is SGHDT and CDR2 YYEEEE. The CDR3 spans 17 residues. DNA of the CDR3: TGTGCCAGCAGCTTGTTCTTTGGGAGTTCGGCCCGGTTGAGCTACACCTTC. Its protein product is CASSLFFGSSARLSYTF.

The CDR3 here is CASSAGGGNTEAFF. The CDR3 DNA is TGTGCCAGCAGCGCCGGGGGGGGGAACACTGAAGCTTTCTTT. The rearrangement uses TRBV7-9 and TRBJ1-1; D is perhaps TRBD1 (5 bases). Germline CDR1 SEHNR, CDR2 FQNEAQ (reference sequence). V was clipped by 5 bases and J by 1 base, with 11 bases between them. CDR3 length: 14 residues.

This clone was observed a handful of times. The gene calls are TRBV4-1 and TRBJ1-1; TRBD1 matches 7 bases. Trimming removed 2 bases from V and 6 bases from J; junction bases left unmatched: 6. The CDR3 is 14 amino acids. Germline CDR1 reads MGHRA; CDR2 reads YSYEKL. The CDR3 protein is CASSQPRDRPEAFF. CDR3 in DNA: TGCGCCAGCAGCCAACCCCGGGACAGACCTGAAGCTTTCTTT.

This chain links TRBV7-9 with TRBJ1-2, with TRBD1 matching over 7 bases. Per the germline V gene, CDR1 is SEHNR and CDR2 is FQNEAQ (reference sequence). Trimming took 2 bases from V and 6 from J; bases not matched to a gene: 9. There are 15 residues in the CDR3. DNA of the CDR3: TGTGCCAGCAGCTTATACCAACAGGGGAGAAATGGCTACACCTTC. Amino acids: CASSLYQQGRNGYTF.

The V call is TRBV5-4, the J call TRBJ1-1, with D perhaps matching TRBD1 (5 bases). Germline assignment: CDR1 SGHNT and CDR2 YYREEE (reference sequence). With 4 bases removed from V and 6 bases from J, the gap between germline ends came to 16 bases. This CDR3 region has 14 residues. CDR3 loop: CASSPGERPAEAFF. CDR3 nucleotides: TGTGCCAGCAGCCCGGGGGAAAGGCCGGCTGAAGCTTTCTTT.

The V call is TRBV28, the J call TRBJ1-4; D is perhaps TRBD1 (6 bases). The germline V and J ends were trimmed by 6 bases and 3 bases, with 20 bases remaining between them. Per germline, CDR1 MDHEN and CDR2 SYDVKM. The CDR3 covers 17 residues. For the CDR3, the DNA is TGTGCCAGCAGCATTATGCATTTCCAGGGGCCTAATGAAAAACTGTTTTTT. Translation: CASSIMHFQGPNEKLFF.

The chain joins TRBV25-1 to TRBJ2-6; possible D gene TRBD2, 6 bases. The V end was cut by 3 bases, the J end by 2 bases, with 8 bases between. CDR1 is MGHDK and CDR2 is SYGVNS in the germline V gene. CDR3 length equals 15 residues. CDR3 nucleotides: TGTGCCAGCAGTGATTGGGGGGCTGGGGCCAACGTCCTGACTTTC. This encodes CASSDWGAGANVLTF. The entire variable domain, with the rest obtained from reference TRBV25-1 and TRBJ2-6, is as follows: EADIYQTPRYLVIGTGKKITLECSQTMGHDKMYWYQQDPGMELHLIHYSYGVNSTEKGDLSSESTVSRIRTEHFPLTLESARPSHTSQYLCASSDWGAGANVLTFGAGSRLTVL.

This rearrangement joins TRBV21-1 to TRBJ1-1. TRBV21-1 is a documented pseudogene. The CDR3 has 21 residues. DNA of the CDR3: TGTGCCAGCAGCAACCGTCCCAGACGGGGGCCACTGTCGGCGGGAGTCACTGAAGCTTTCTTT. The encoded protein is CASSNRPRRGPLSAGVTEAFF.

CDR3 region: CASSLESYTVNTEAFF. The CDR3 bases are TGTGCCAGCAGCTTGGAGAGTTATACGGTAAACACTGAAGCTTTCTTT. V and J are TRBV7-9 and TRBJ1-1; D is uncertain. The CDR3 totals 16 residues. V was shortened by 3 bases and J by 2 bases, with 16 bases between the two germline ends. Germline CDR1 reads SEHNR; CDR2 reads FQNEAQ (reference sequence).

The chain combines TRBV5-6 with TRBJ1-5, with D possibly TRBD1 on 6 matching bases. Per the germline V gene, CDR1 is SGHDT and CDR2 is YYEEEE. V dropped 2 bases and J dropped 0 bases, with 9 bases sitting between them. The CDR3 is 15 residues long. The CDR3, as DNA: TGTGCCAGCAGCTTAGGACAGTTTAGCAATCAGCCCCAGCATTTT. Amino acid sequence: CASSLGQFSNQPQHF.

The gene calls are TRBV4-2 and TRBJ1-6, with 7 bases lining up with TRBD1. The CDR3 consists of 16 residues. V lost 6 bases to trimming and J lost 7 bases; unmatched junction nucleotides: 12. Germline CDR1 is LGHNA and CDR2 is YNFKEQ. Here the CDR3 reads CASRDYRTGENSPLHF. CDR3 nucleotide sequence: TGTGCCAGCAGAGATTATCGGACAGGTGAAAATTCACCCCTCCACTTT.

This chain connects TRBV10-3 to TRBJ2-1; 9 bases agree with TRBD2. Germline V gene data show CDR1 as ENHRY and CDR2 as SYGVKD. The V segment lost 4 bases and the J segment 5 bases; nucleotides outside the gene matches: 6. The CDR3 length is 15 residues. CDR3 in DNA: TGTGCCATCAGTGTAGTAAGCGGGGGGAACAATGAGCAGTTCTTC. This gives the protein CAISVVSGGNNEQFF.

This chain joins TRBV29-1 and TRBJ2-1; TRBD2 aligns across 9 bases. This CDR3 comprises 16 residues. Looked up from germline, CDR1 is SQVTM and CDR2 is ANQGSEA. V lost 2 bases, J lost 9 bases, and 14 bases stayed unmatched. The CDR3 DNA reads TGCAGCGTTGAACCCCGGCAACGCGGGAGGGCAGGTGAGCAGTTCTTC. Protein sequence: CSVEPRQRGRAGEQFF.

The J gene is TRBJ1-4, the V gene TRBV5-4, with a tentative D call TRBD1 (5 bases). Trimming stripped 2 bases from V and 2 bases from J, with 10 bases between. Germline CDR1 SGHNT, CDR2 YYREEE (reference sequence). The CDR3 is made up of 15 amino acids. CDR3 sequence (DNA): TGTGCCAGCAGCTTTCGGGGGGTGACTAATGAAAAACTGTTTTTT. This codes for CASSFRGVTNEKLFF.

This chain uses TRBV6-5 with TRBJ2-6; D not certain. Trimming took off 0 bases at V and 2 bases at J, with 8 bases between the two ends. There are 16 residues in the CDR3. Germline V CDR1 and CDR2: MNHEY, SVGAGI. CDR3 nucleotide sequence: TGTGCCAGCAGTTACTCTAGTTTGACTGGGGCCAACGTCCTGACTTTC. The encoded protein is CASSYSSLTGANVLTF.

The chain carries TRBV30 and TRBJ2-2; D remains ambiguous. Trimming stripped 0 bases from V and 2 bases from J, with 10 bases between. The germline CDR1 and CDR2 sequences are GTSNPN and SVGIG (reference sequence). CDR3 length: 15 amino acids. The CDR3: CAWSVPDFNTGELFF. CDR3 DNA sequence: TGTGCCTGGAGTGTACCTGACTTTAACACCGGGGAGCTGTTTTTT.

The V gene is TRBV27, the J gene TRBJ2-7, with TRBD2 identical over 14 bases. Germline V gene data show CDR1 as MNHEY and CDR2 as SMNVEV (reference sequence). This CDR3 is built from 14 residues. After removal of 5 bases from V and 4 bases from J, the junction contained 1 base not matched to a gene. In DNA form, the CDR3 reads TGTGCCAGCAGTGGGACTAGCGGGAGTTACGAGCAGTACTTC. This sequence encodes CASSGTSGSYEQYF.

This sequence joins TRBV11-2 and TRBJ1-1; maybe TRBD1 (6 bases). The length of the CDR3 is 15 residues. Germline loops: CDR1 SGHAT, CDR2 FQNNGV. Trimming shortened V by 7 bases and J by 4 bases, and 19 bases separated the two germline ends. CDR3 amino acids: CASTTAGGAATEAFF. Here the CDR3 DNA reads TGTGCCAGCACCACAGCGGGGGGGGCGGCCACTGAAGCTTTCTTT.

The chain combines TRBV7-9 with TRBJ2-2; the match to TRBD1 covers 11 bases. V lost 4 bases to trimming and J lost 6 bases; unmatched junction nucleotides: 4. The CDR3 is 15 amino acids. Germline CDR1 reads SEHNR; CDR2 reads FQNEAQ (reference sequence). CDR3 in amino acids: CASSWTGGAPGELFF. The CDR3 DNA reads as TGTGCCAGCAGCTGGACAGGGGGCGCGCCCGGGGAGCTGTTTTTT.

The chain is built from TRBV29-1 and TRBJ2-3; 13 nucleotides align to TRBD2. Losses at the gene ends were 4 bases for V and 4 bases for J; bases not matched to a gene: 5. The length of the CDR3 is 15 residues. In germline, CDR1 is SQVTM, CDR2 ANQGSEA. The DNA of the CDR3 is TGCAGCGTTGCCCGACTAGCGGGAGGAGCAGATACGCAGTATTTT. Its protein is CSVARLAGGADTQYF.

The chain combines TRBV7-2 with TRBJ2-1, with D maybe TRBD2 (5 bases). V lost 3 bases and J 9 bases, leaving 6 bases between the germline ends. The CDR3 is 11 residues long. The germline V gene has CDR1 SGHTA and CDR2 FQGNSA. DNA for the CDR3: TGTGCCAGCAGCTTGGGGAGTGAGCAGTTCTTC. Residues: CASSLGSEQFF. The full variable domain, completed using reference TRBV7-2 and TRBJ2-1, is GAGVSQSPSNKVTEKGKDVELRCDPISGHTALYWYRQSLGQGLEFLIYFQGNSAPDKSGLPSDRFSAERTGGSVSTLTIQRTQQEDSAVYLCASSLGSEQFFGPGTRLTVL.

Here the CDR3 reads CANGQDFNYGYTF. The CDR3 bases are TGTGCCAATGGACAGGACTTTAACTATGGCTACACCTTC. This rearrangement joins TRBV6-1 to TRBJ1-2; 7 bases are shared with TRBD1. Germline loops: CDR1 MNHNS, CDR2 SASEGT. The CDR3 is made up of 13 amino acids. Germline trimming cut 10 bases from V and 1 base from J; bases unmatched to any gene: 6.

The rearrangement links TRBV5-1 to TRBJ2-3; 7 bases align to TRBD2. The CDR3 consists of 14 residues. The germline CDR1 and CDR2 sequences are SGHRS and YFSETQ. V trimming: 0 bases; J trimming: 4 bases; junction bases outside the gene matches: 2. The CDR3 here is CASSLDSGPDTQYF. The CDR3 DNA follows: TGCGCCAGCAGCTTGGATAGCGGGCCAGATACGCAGTATTTT.

The chain is built from TRBV30 and TRBJ1-1; D might be TRBD1 (5 bases). V lost 2 bases and J lost 1, with 11 bases in between. From germline, CDR1 is GTSNPN and CDR2 SVGIG (reference sequence). The CDR3 consists of 14 residues. CDR3 sequence: CAWSPGLSNTEAFF. CDR3 bases: TGTGCCTGGAGTCCGGGACTCTCGAACACTGAAGCTTTCTTT.

The chain employs TRBV30 and TRBJ1-2; a weak D match, TRBD1 (6 bases). The CDR3 consists of 11 residues. Germline CDR1 reads GTSNPN; CDR2 reads SVGIG (reference sequence). V lost 4 bases to trimming and J lost 8 bases, with 11 bases between them. CDR3 nucleotides: TGTGCCTGGACCTTCCAGGGGGGCTACACCTTC. Protein: CAWTFQGGYTF.

The V and J genes are TRBV5-6 and TRBJ2-7; 7 nucleotides agree with TRBD1. Germline V gene data show CDR1 as SGHDT and CDR2 as YYEEEE. V was pared by 4 bases and J by 6 bases, with 13 bases of the junction left unmatched. This CDR3 region has 15 residues. DNA for the CDR3: TGTGCCAGCAGCAACCGACAGGGCCAAAAGGGCGAGCAGTACTTC. Translation gives CASSNRQGQKGEQYF.